This is a list of T cell receptor beta chains from one sample in a study of long-term antiretroviral therapy in people with HIV. Data came from immunoSEQ multiplex PCR; TCRdb stores just in-frame clones and leaves some out. The sample holds under 30,000 clones; 90% to 95% are singletons and the top ten take less than 9.5%. The sequenced sample was unsorted PBMCs, obtained 6 to 6.5 years after starting antiretroviral therapy. All receptors derive from a young man with HIV. Each CDR3 is given with its conserved first and last residue. Each record gives: V gene, D gene, clone size, J gene, CDR3 DNA, CDR3 protein. D genes are given only for firm matches. Clone size is given for some rows only: seen once, a few or many times, or a class if the clone is expanded.

v_gene: TRBV19; d_gene: NA; abundance: NA; j_gene: TRBJ1-5; CDR3nt: TGTGCCAGTAGTATAGTTCCGGGGGAAGGTCAGCCCCAGCATTTT; CDR3aa: CASSIVPGEGQPQHF
v_gene: TRBV5-1; d_gene: TRBD1; abundance: NA; j_gene: TRBJ1-2; CDR3nt: TGCGCCAGCAGCTTGGTAACAGGGGATGGCTACACCTTC; CDR3aa: CASSLVTGDGYTF
v_gene: TRBV7-6; d_gene: TRBD2; abundance: NA; j_gene: TRBJ2-1; CDR3nt: TGTGCCAGCAGCTTGCGGGAGACTGGGCTGGATGAGCAGTTCTTC; CDR3aa: CASSLRETGLDEQFF
v_gene: TRBV7-9; d_gene: NA; abundance: NA; j_gene: TRBJ1-3; CDR3nt: TGTGCCAGCAGCCCCACAGGGACCTCTGGAAACACCATATATTTT; CDR3aa: CASSPTGTSGNTIYF
v_gene: TRBV28; d_gene: NA; abundance: NA; j_gene: TRBJ2-5; CDR3nt: TGTGCCAGCAGACGTCAGGGACGAGAGACCCAGTACTTC; CDR3aa: CASRRQGRETQYF
v_gene: TRBV18; d_gene: NA; abundance: once; j_gene: TRBJ2-7; CDR3nt: TGTGCCAGCTCACCAGGGGGCGGGAGTGTCGGCGAGCAGTACTTC; CDR3aa: CASSPGGGSVGEQYF
v_gene: TRBV1; d_gene: NA; abundance: NA; j_gene: TRBJ1-5; CDR3nt: TGCACCAGCAGCCACCCTGACAGGGCCTATCAGCCCCAGCATTTT; CDR3aa: CTSSHPDRAYQPQHF
v_gene: TRBV7-2; d_gene: TRBD1; abundance: NA; j_gene: TRBJ1-2; CDR3nt: TGTGCCAGCAGCTTAGCGAGGGACAGGGGGGGCTATGGCTACACCTTC; CDR3aa: CASSLARDRGGYGYTF
v_gene: TRBV7-9; d_gene: NA; abundance: NA; j_gene: TRBJ1-1; CDR3nt: TGTGCCAGCAGCTTACTGGCGACAGGTGAAGCTTTCTTT; CDR3aa: CASSLLATGEAFF
v_gene: TRBV5-1; d_gene: NA; abundance: NA; j_gene: TRBJ1-6; CDR3nt: TGCGCCAGCAGCTTCCCGGGAGATAATTCACCCCTCCACTTT; CDR3aa: CASSFPGDNSPLHF
v_gene: TRBV7-8; d_gene: NA; abundance: NA; j_gene: TRBJ2-1; CDR3nt: TGTGCCAGCAGTGAAGGGGGGTCCTACAATGAGCAGTTCTTC; CDR3aa: CASSEGGSYNEQFF
v_gene: TRBV7-2; d_gene: NA; abundance: NA; j_gene: TRBJ1-5; CDR3nt: TGTGCCAGCAGCCCAGGACAGACTGACAATCAGCCCCAGCATTTT; CDR3aa: CASSPGQTDNQPQHF
v_gene: TRBV7-9; d_gene: NA; abundance: NA; j_gene: TRBJ2-6; CDR3nt: TGTGCCAGCAGCCCTCGGTACTCTGGGGCCAACGTCCTGACTTTC; CDR3aa: CASSPRYSGANVLTF
v_gene: TRBV2; d_gene: NA; abundance: NA; j_gene: TRBJ2-3; CDR3nt: TGTGCCAGCAGGAAGGGATTGGTGGGACCAAACGCGCAGTATTTT; CDR3aa: CASRKGLVGPNAQYF
v_gene: TRBV4-1; d_gene: TRBD2; abundance: NA; j_gene: TRBJ2-7; CDR3nt: TGCGCCAGCAGCCAAGAAGGGCTAGCGGGACGCGACGAGCAGTACTTC; CDR3aa: CASSQEGLAGRDEQYF
v_gene: TRBV6-1; d_gene: NA; abundance: NA; j_gene: TRBJ2-7; CDR3nt: TGTGCCAGCAGTAAACTTCCAGCCTACGAGCAGTACTTC; CDR3aa: CASSKLPAYEQYF
v_gene: TRBV19; d_gene: TRBD1; abundance: NA; j_gene: TRBJ2-2; CDR3nt: TGTGCCAGTAGCAGGGACAGGCAGACCGGGGAGCTGTTTTTT; CDR3aa: CASSRDRQTGELFF
v_gene: TRBV5-6; d_gene: NA; abundance: NA; j_gene: TRBJ1-5; CDR3nt: TGTGCCAGCAGCTGGGGGTATGGCAATCAGCCCCAGCATTTT; CDR3aa: CASSWGYGNQPQHF
v_gene: TRBV28; d_gene: TRBD1; abundance: NA; j_gene: TRBJ2-1; CDR3nt: TGTGCCAGCAGCCGTCCGGGACAGGGCAAAGGTGAGCAGTTCTTC; CDR3aa: CASSRPGQGKGEQFF